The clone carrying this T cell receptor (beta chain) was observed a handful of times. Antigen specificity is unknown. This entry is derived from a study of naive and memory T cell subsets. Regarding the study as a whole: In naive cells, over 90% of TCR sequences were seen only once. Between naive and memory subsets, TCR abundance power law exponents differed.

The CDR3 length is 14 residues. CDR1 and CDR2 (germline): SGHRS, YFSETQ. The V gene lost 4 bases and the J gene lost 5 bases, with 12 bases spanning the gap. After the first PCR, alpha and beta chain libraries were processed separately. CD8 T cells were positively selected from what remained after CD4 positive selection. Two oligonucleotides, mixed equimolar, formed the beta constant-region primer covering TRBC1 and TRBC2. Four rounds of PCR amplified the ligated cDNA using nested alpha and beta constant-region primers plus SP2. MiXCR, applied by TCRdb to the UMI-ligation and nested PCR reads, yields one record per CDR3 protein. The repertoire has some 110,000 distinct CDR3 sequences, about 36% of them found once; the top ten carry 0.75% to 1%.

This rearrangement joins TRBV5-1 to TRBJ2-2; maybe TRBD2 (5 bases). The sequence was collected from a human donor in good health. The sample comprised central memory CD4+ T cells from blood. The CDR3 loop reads CASSPTTMTGELFF. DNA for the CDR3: TGCGCCAGCAGCCCAACGACTATGACCGGGGAGCTGTTTTTT.